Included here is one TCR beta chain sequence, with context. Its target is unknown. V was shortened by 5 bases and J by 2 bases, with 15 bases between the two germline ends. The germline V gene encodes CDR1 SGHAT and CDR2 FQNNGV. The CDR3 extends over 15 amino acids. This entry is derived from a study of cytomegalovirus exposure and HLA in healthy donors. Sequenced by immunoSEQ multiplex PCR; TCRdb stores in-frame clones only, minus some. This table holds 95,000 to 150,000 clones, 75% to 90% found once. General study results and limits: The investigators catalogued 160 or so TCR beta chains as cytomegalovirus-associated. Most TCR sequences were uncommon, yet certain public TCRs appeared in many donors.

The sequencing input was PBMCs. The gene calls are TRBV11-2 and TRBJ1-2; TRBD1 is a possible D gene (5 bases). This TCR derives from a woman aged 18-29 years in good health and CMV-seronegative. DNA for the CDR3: TGTGCCAGCAGCCCTAGGGCGGCAGGGAACTATGGCTACACCTTC. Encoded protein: CASSPRAAGNYGYTF.